This section outlines one T cell receptor beta chain sequence together with its context. The second PCR ran roughly 6 to 12 cycles with a sample-barcoded 5' primer and J-beta primers. TCRdb recomputed calls from the 5' RACE reads with MiXCR, one row per CDR3 protein. The sample carries 700,000 to 850,000 distinct CDR3 sequences, 53% recorded once. The record originates from a study of blood T cells in healthy people across ages. The overall study: Per two T cells, template switching captured roughly one barcoded beta molecule.

Every participating donor contributed 8.5 to 10 milliliters of peripheral blood through a draw. This CDR3 is 14 amino acids long. With V trimmed by 3 bases and J by 2 bases, 4 bases remained unmatched. From germline, CDR1 is SGHRS and CDR2 YFSETQ. The sequenced sample consisted of blood. The origin of this receptor is a man of 80 years or more in good health. The chain couples TRBV5-1 to TRBJ2-5, with 7 bases identical to TRBD1. In nucleotides, the CDR3 is TGCGCCAGCAGCTCAGCGACAGGGCAAGAGACCCAGTACTTC. Amino acids: CASSSATGQETQYF.